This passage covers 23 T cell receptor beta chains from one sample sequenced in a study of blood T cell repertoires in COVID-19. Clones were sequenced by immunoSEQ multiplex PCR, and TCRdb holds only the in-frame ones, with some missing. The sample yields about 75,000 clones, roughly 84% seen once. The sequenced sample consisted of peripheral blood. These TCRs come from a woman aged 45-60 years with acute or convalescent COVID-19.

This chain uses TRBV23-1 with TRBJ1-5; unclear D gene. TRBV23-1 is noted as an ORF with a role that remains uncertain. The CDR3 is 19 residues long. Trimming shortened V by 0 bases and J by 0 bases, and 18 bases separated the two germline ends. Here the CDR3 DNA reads TGCGCCAGCAGTCAATCGAAAAAACCGAGGGTTGGTAGCAATCAGCCCCAGCATTTT. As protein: CASSQSKKPRVGSNQPQHF.

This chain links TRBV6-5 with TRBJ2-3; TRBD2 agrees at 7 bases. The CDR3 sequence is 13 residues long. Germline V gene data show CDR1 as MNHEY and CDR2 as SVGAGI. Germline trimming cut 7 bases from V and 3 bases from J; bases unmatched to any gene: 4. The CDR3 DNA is TGTGCCAGCAAAGCTAGCGGAACAGATACGCAGTATTTT. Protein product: CASKASGTDTQYF.

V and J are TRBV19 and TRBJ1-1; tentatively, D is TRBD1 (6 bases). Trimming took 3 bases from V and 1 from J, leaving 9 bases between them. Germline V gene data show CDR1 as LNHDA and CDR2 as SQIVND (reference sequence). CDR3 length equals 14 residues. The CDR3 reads CASSIQGTNTEAFF. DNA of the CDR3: TGTGCCAGTAGTATTCAGGGGACGAACACTGAAGCTTTCTTT.

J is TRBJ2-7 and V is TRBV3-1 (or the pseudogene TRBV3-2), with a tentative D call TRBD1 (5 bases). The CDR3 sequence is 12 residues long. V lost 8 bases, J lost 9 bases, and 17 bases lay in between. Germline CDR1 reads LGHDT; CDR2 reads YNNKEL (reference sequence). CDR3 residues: CASGPQGSMQYF. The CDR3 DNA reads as TGTGCCAGCGGTCCCCAGGGTTCCATGCAGTACTTC.

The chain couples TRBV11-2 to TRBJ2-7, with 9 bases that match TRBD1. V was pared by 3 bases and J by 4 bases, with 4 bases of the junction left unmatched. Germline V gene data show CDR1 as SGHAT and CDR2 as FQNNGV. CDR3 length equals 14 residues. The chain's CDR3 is CASSFRDRAYEQYF. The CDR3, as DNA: TGTGCCAGCAGCTTCCGGGACAGGGCGTACGAGCAGTACTTC.

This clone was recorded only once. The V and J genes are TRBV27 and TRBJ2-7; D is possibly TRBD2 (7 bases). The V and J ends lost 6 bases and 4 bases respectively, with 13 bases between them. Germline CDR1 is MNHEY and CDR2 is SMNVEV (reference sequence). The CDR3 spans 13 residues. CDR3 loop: CASSRGGAYEQYF. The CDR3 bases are TGTGCCAGCAGCCGAGGGGGGGCTTACGAGCAGTACTTC.

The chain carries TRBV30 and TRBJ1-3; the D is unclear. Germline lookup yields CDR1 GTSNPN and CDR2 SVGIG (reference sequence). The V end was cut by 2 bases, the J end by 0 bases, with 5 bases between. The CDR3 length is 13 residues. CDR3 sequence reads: CAWSRFSGNTIYF. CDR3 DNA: TGTGCCTGGAGTCGTTTCTCTGGAAACACCATATATTTT.

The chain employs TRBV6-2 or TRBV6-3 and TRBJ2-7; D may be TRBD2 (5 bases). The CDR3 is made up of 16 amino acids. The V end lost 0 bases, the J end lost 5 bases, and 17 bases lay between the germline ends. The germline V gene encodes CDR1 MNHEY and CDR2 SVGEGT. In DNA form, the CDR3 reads TGTGCCAGCAGTTACTCGACTCTCGACCTTAGCGACGAGCAGTACTTC. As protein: CASSYSTLDLSDEQYF.

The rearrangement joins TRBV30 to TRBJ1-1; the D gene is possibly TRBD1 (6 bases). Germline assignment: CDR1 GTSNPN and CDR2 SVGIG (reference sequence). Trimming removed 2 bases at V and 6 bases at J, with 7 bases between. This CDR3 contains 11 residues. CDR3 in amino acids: CAWSKGAEAFF. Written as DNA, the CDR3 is TGTGCCTGGAGTAAGGGGGCTGAAGCTTTCTTT. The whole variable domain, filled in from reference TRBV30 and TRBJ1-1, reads SQTIHQWPATLVQPVGSPLSLECTVEGTSNPNLYWYRQAAGRGLQLLFYSVGIGQISSEVPQNLSASRPQDRQFILSSKKLLLSDSGFYLCAWSKGAEAFFGQGTRLTVV.

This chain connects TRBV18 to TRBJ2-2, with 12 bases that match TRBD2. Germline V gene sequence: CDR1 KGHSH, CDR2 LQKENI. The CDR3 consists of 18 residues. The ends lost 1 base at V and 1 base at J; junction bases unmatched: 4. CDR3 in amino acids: CASSPRLAGGLNTGELFF. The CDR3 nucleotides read TGTGCCAGCTCACCACGGCTAGCGGGAGGGCTGAACACCGGGGAGCTGTTTTTT.

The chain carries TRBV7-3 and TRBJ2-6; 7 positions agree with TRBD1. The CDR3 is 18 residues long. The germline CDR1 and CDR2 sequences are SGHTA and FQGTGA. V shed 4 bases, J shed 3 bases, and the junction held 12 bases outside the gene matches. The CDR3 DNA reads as TGTGCCAGCAGCTATGGAATTACTGACAGGGTTGGGGCCAACGTCCTGACTTTC. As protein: CASSYGITDRVGANVLTF. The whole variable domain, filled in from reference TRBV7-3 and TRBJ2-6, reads GAGVSQTPSNKVTEKGKYVELRCDPISGHTALYWYRQSLGQGPEFLIYFQGTGAADDSGLPNDRFFAVRPEGSVSTLKIQRTERGDSAVYLCASSYGITDRVGANVLTFGAGSRLTVL.

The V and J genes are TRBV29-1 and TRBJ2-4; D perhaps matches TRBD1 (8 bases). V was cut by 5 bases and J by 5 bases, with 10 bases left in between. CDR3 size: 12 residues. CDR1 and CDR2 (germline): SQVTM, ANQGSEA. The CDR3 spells CSVTGGENIQYF. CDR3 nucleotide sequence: TGCAGCGTTACAGGGGGGGAAAACATTCAGTACTTC.

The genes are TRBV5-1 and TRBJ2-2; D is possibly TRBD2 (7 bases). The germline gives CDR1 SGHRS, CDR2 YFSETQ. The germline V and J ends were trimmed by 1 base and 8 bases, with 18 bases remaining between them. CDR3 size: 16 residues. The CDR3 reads CASSLSRGLDSGELFF. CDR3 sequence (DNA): TGCGCCAGCAGCTTGTCGCGGGGGCTGGATAGTGGGGAGCTGTTTTTT.

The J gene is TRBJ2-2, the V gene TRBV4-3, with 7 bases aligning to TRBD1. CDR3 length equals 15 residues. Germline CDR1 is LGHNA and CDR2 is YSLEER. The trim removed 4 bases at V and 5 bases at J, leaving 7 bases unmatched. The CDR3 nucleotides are TGCGCCAGCAGCCGGACTGCAGGGGGTACCGGGGAGCTGTTTTTT. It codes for CASSRTAGGTGELFF.

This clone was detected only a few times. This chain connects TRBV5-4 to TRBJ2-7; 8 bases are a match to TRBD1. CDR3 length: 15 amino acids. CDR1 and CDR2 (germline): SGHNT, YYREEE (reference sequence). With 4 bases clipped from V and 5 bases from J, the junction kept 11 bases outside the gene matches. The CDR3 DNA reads TGTGCCAGCAGCCGCACAGGGGGAAGATTGAACGAGCAGTACTTC. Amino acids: CASSRTGGRLNEQYF.

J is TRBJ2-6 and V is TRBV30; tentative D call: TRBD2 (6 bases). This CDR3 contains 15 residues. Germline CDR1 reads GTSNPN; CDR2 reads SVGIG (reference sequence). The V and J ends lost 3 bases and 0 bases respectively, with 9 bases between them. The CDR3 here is CAWSYGGSGANVLTF. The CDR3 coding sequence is TGTGCCTGGAGCTACGGGGGCTCTGGGGCCAACGTCCTGACTTTC.

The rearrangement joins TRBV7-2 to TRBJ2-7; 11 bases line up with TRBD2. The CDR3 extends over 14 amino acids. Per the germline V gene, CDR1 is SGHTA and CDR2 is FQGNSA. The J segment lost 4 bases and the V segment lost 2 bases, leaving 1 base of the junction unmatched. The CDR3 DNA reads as TGTGCCAGCAGCTTAATAGCGGGGGGGTACGAGCAGTACTTC. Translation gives CASSLIAGGYEQYF.

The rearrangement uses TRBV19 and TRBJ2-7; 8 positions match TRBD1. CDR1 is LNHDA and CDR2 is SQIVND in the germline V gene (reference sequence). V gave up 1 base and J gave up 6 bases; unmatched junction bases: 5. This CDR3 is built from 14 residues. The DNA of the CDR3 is TGTGCCAGTAGTATAGGGTTGACAGGGGCCGAGCAGTACTTC. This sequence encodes CASSIGLTGAEQYF.

This CDR3 reads CASSILTGPSNTGELFF. CDR3 in DNA: TGTGCCAGTAGTATTTTGACAGGGCCCTCGAACACCGGGGAGCTGTTTTTT. This chain connects TRBV19 to TRBJ2-2, with 7 bases aligning to TRBD1. Trimming removed 3 bases from V and 0 bases from J; junction bases left unmatched: 7. The CDR3 runs to 17 residues. Per the germline V gene, CDR1 is LNHDA and CDR2 is SQIVND (reference sequence).

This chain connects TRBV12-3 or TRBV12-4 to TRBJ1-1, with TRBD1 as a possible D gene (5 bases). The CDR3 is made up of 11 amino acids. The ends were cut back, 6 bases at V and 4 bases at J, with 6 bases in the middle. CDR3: CASRGVTEAFF. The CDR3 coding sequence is TGTGCCAGCAGAGGGGTCACTGAAGCTTTCTTT.

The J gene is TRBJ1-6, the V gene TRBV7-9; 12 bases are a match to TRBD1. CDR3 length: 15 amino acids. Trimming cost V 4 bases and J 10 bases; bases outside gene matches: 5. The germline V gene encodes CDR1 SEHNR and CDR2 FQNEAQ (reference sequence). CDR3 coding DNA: TGTGCCAGCAGCTCCGGGACAGGGGGCTGGTCACCCCTCCACTTT. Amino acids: CASSSGTGGWSPLHF.

CDR3 region: CASSHRGRGEQFF. CDR3 coding DNA: TGTGCCAGCAGTCACAGGGGGCGGGGTGAGCAGTTCTTC. This sequence joins TRBV7-3 and TRBJ2-1, with 9 bases fitting TRBD1. CDR1 is SGHTA, CDR2 FQGTGA, per germline. Trimming cost V 6 bases and J 9 bases; bases outside gene matches: 6. CDR3 length: 13 residues.

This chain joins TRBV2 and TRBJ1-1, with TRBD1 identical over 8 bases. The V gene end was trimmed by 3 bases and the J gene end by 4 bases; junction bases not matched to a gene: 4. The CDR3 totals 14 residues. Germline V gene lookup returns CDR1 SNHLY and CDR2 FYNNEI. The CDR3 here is CASSDDRGFTEAFF. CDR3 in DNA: TGTGCCAGCAGTGACGACAGGGGATTCACTGAAGCTTTCTTT.